Presented here are 15 T cell receptor beta chains from one specimen sequenced in a study of blood T cell repertoires in COVID-19 (dated by TCRdb to 2018 to 2021). The library was produced with the immunoSEQ multiplex PCR assay. TCRdb holds this immuneACCESS table with in-frame rearrangements only. Some clones are missing; in checked studies, unresolved V genes explain under half, and the rest has no known cause. Across this sample there are 51,000 or so clones, with 70% to 90% seen only once. The top ten clonotypes cover 10% to 15% of the sample. The sample comprised peripheral blood. These receptors were collected from a man at least 80 years old with acute or convalescent COVID-19.

The CDR3, as DNA: TGTGCCTGGAGCCTTGGGGCCGAAACTGATGAGCAGTACTTC. It codes for CAWSLGAETDEQYF. V gene TRBV30 combines with J gene TRBJ2-7; possible D gene TRBD1, 5 bases. CDR1 is GTSNPN, CDR2 SVGIG, per germline (reference sequence). V was cut by 3 bases and J by 7 bases, with 19 bases left in between. CDR3 size: 14 residues.

The chain couples TRBV5-1 to TRBJ1-5; TRBD1 agrees at 9 bases. J lost 7 bases, V lost 4 bases, and 6 bases had no gene match. The CDR3 extends over 14 amino acids. Germline CDR1 reads SGHRS; CDR2 reads YFSETQ. The CDR3 region is CASSEGTGQQPQHF. The DNA of the CDR3 is TGCGCCAGCAGCGAGGGGACAGGGCAACAGCCCCAGCATTTT.

The chain joins TRBV19 to TRBJ2-2, with a tentative D call TRBD1 (6 bases). Trimming stripped 5 bases from V and 2 bases from J, with 9 bases between. The CDR3 is 14 residues long. From germline, CDR1 is LNHDA and CDR2 SQIVND (reference sequence). CDR3 coding DNA: TGTGCCAGTAGTGGGGGCTTTAACACCGGGGAGCTGTTTTTT. It translates to CASSGGFNTGELFF.

The chain combines TRBV2 with TRBJ1-2; TRBD1 matches 8 bases. V trimming: 5 bases; J trimming: 5 bases; junction bases outside the gene matches: 4. Germline V gives CDR1 SNHLY, CDR2 FYNNEI. CDR3 size: 13 residues. As DNA, the CDR3 is TGTGCCAGCAGTCTACAGGGGGAGTATGGCTACACCTTC. This translates into CASSLQGEYGYTF.

V usage is TRBV19 and J usage is TRBJ1-5; D gene ambiguous. In germline, CDR1 is LNHDA, CDR2 SQIVND (reference sequence). V lost 3 bases and J lost 5, with 17 bases in between. The CDR3 has 16 residues. The CDR3 is CASSITPGRVYQPQHF. DNA for the CDR3: TGTGCCAGTAGTATTACCCCGGGGAGGGTGTATCAGCCCCAGCATTTT.

The genes are TRBV24-1 and TRBJ1-1; D gene ambiguous. The V end was cut by 6 bases, the J end by 1 base, with 11 bases between. The CDR3 totals 14 residues. Germline-derived CDR1 and CDR2 are KGHDR and SFDVKD. CDR3 protein: CATSFWHSNTEAFF. In nucleotides, the CDR3 is TGTGCCACCAGTTTCTGGCATTCGAACACTGAAGCTTTCTTT.

This chain joins TRBV4-1 and TRBJ1-6; D not resolved. V lost 3 bases and J 6 bases, leaving 12 bases between the germline ends. Germline CDR1 and CDR2: MGHRA and YSYEKL. The CDR3 consists of 15 residues. CDR3 nucleotide sequence: TGCGCCAGCAGCCACGGCGGCTCCATTAATTCACCCCTCCACTTT. This gives the protein CASSHGGSINSPLHF.

The chain recombines TRBV19 with TRBJ1-3, with D perhaps matching TRBD1 (5 bases). V lost 2 bases and J lost 4, with 15 bases in between. CDR1 and CDR2 (germline): LNHDA, SQIVND (reference sequence). There are 16 residues in the CDR3. CDR3 residues: CASSISRQTSGNTIYF. The CDR3 DNA reads as TGTGCCAGTAGTATATCCCGACAGACTTCAGGAAACACCATATATTTT.

Here the CDR3 DNA reads TGTGCCAGTAGTGGGCAAACGGGGGACTATGGCTACACCTTC. Translated: CASSGQTGDYGYTF. The chain combines TRBV19 with TRBJ1-2; weak D call: TRBD1 (5 bases). The germline V gene encodes CDR1 LNHDA and CDR2 SQIVND (reference sequence). The CDR3 is 14 residues long. Deletions cut 5 bases from V and 3 bases from J, with 13 bases between.

The chain is built from TRBV3-1 (or the pseudogene TRBV3-2) and TRBJ2-5; the match to TRBD2 covers 11 bases. In germline, CDR1 is LGHDT, CDR2 YNNKEL (reference sequence). Trimming at V came to 8 bases and at J to 1 base, leaving 21 bases not matched to a gene. The CDR3 length is 20 residues. The chain's CDR3 is CASRRRGYGTSGRGQETQYF. The CDR3 DNA reads TGTGCCAGCCGAAGACGGGGGTATGGGACTAGCGGTAGAGGCCAAGAGACCCAGTACTTC.

The J gene is TRBJ2-6, the V gene TRBV30; D might be TRBD1 (5 bases). Germline CDR1 GTSNPN, CDR2 SVGIG (reference sequence). There are 16 residues in the CDR3. V was pared by 0 bases and J by 2 bases, with 11 bases between. In DNA, the CDR3 is TGTGCCTGGAGTGTACTGTGGGGCACTGGGGCCAACGTCCTGACTTTC. Its protein product is CAWSVLWGTGANVLTF.

V is TRBV27 and J is TRBJ2-1, with D maybe TRBD1 (6 bases). The CDR3 extends over 15 amino acids. V was pared by 5 bases and J by 0 bases, with 11 bases between. Germline lookup yields CDR1 MNHEY and CDR2 SMNVEV (reference sequence). The CDR3 spells CASSPGVPSYNEQFF. CDR3 bases: TGTGCCAGCAGTCCAGGGGTCCCCTCCTACAATGAGCAGTTCTTC.

V is TRBV5-1 and J is TRBJ2-7, with 8 bases aligning to TRBD1. J was trimmed by 6 bases and V by 5 bases; bases with no gene match: 10. The germline gives CDR1 SGHRS, CDR2 YFSETQ. The CDR3 loop spans 14 amino acids. This CDR3 is CASRVGTGTFEQYF. The CDR3 DNA reads as TGCGCCAGCAGAGTGGGGACAGGTACGTTCGAGCAGTACTTC. Complete variable domain (other parts from reference TRBV5-1 and TRBJ2-7): KAGVTQTPRYLIKTRGQQVTLSCSPISGHRSVSWYQQTPGQGLQFLFEYFSETQRNKGNFPGRFSGRQFSNSRSEMNVSTLELGDSALYLCASRVGTGTFEQYFGPGTRLTVT.

This chain links TRBV12-3 or TRBV12-4 with TRBJ1-5; TRBD1 might be the D (5 bases). The CDR3 has 12 residues. V was trimmed by 3 bases and J by 5 bases, leaving 5 bases between them. CDR3 in DNA: TGTGCCAGCAGTTTCAGGGATCAGCCCCAGCATTTT. Translation: CASSFRDQPQHF.

The gene calls are TRBV21-1 and TRBJ2-3; TRBD1, the table's D call, was not compared with the DNA. TRBV21-1 is a documented pseudogene. The CDR3 loop spans 18 amino acids. This CDR3 reads CASSKVAGTGGEGDTQYF. The CDR3, as DNA: TGTGCCAGCAGCAAAGTCGCCGGGACAGGGGGCGAGGGAGATACGCAGTATTTT.